The 29 T cell receptor beta chains below were found in one sample sequenced in a study of control samples from healthy donors and cancer patients. TCRdb's table, derived via immunoSEQ multiplex PCR, lists solely in-frame clones and lacks some. In the table there are approximately 35,000 clones, approximately 93% of which are singletons. The sample taken for sequencing was PBMCs. The receptor source for this set is a man in his forties with colorectal cancer.

The chain joins TRBV7-3 to TRBJ1-1, with 7 bases matching TRBD1. V lost 4 bases and J lost 0; bases outside the gene matches: 5. Germline CDR1 reads SGHTA; CDR2 reads FQGTGA. The CDR3 runs to 15 residues. CDR3 in amino acids: CASSWGQPMNTEAFF. DNA of the CDR3: TGTGCCAGCAGCTGGGGACAGCCAATGAACACTGAAGCTTTCTTT. Filled out from reference TRBV7-3 and TRBJ1-1, the complete variable domain reads GAGVSQTPSNKVTEKGKYVELRCDPISGHTALYWYRQSLGQGPEFLIYFQGTGAADDSGLPNDRFFAVRPEGSVSTLKIQRTERGDSAVYLCASSWGQPMNTEAFFGQGTRLTVV.

The chain is built from TRBV2 and TRBJ2-2, with 8 bases identical to TRBD1. The germline V gene has CDR1 SNHLY and CDR2 FYNNEI. The CDR3 totals 17 residues. J gave up 7 bases and V 1 base, and 11 bases lay outside the gene matches. The CDR3 bases are TGTGCCAGCAGTGAAGGGAGAGGACAGGGCCGCCGCGGGGAGCTGTTTTTT. This encodes CASSEGRGQGRRGELFF.

The chain is built from TRBV18 and TRBJ1-3; D remains unclear. CDR1 and CDR2 from the germline V gene are KGHSH and LQKENI. Trimming pared 4 bases from V and 0 bases from J, leaving 4 bases between. The CDR3 contains 13 residues. In DNA, the CDR3 is TGTGCCAGCTCACTCGACTCTGGAAACACCATATATTTT. This codes for CASSLDSGNTIYF.

This chain connects TRBV6-5 to TRBJ1-2; D unresolved. This CDR3 is built from 15 residues. Germline V gene lookup returns CDR1 MNHEY and CDR2 SVGAGI. Deletions cut 0 bases from V and 7 bases from J, with 15 bases between. CDR3 region: CASSYSKGGAGGYTF. The CDR3, as DNA: TGTGCCAGCAGTTACTCGAAGGGAGGTGCTGGTGGCTACACCTTC.

Remarks on this clone: Germline is not matched at one junction end, which may reflect a read error. The chain combines TRBV5-8 with TRBJ2-5; D gene ambiguous. This CDR3 is 14 amino acids long. The germline V gene encodes CDR1 SGHTS and CDR2 YDEGEE. CDR3 bases: TGTGCCAGCACCTTGTATCCAGCCGGAGAGACCCAGTACTTC. Translated, it gives CASTLYPAGETQYF.

The V gene is TRBV3-1 (or the pseudogene TRBV3-2), the J gene TRBJ1-1; tentatively, D is TRBD1 (5 bases). The CDR3 covers 14 residues. The V and J ends lost 1 base and 6 bases respectively, with 12 bases between them. Germline-derived CDR1 and CDR2 are LGHDT and YNNKEL (reference sequence). As DNA, the CDR3 is TGTGCCAGCAGCCAAGTGCAGGGTCGAGCTGAAGCTTTCTTT. It specifies CASSQVQGRAEAFF.

V and J are TRBV7-9 and TRBJ2-6; either TRBD1 or TRBD2 may fit D (5 bases each). Germline CDR1 reads SEHNR; CDR2 reads FQNEAQ (reference sequence). V was pared by 2 bases and J by 0 bases, with 17 bases between. The CDR3 consists of 19 residues. DNA of the CDR3: TGTGCCAGCAGCTTACCAACCGGGACCGCTAGCTCTGGGGCCAACGTCCTGACTTTC. Protein product: CASSLPTGTASSGANVLTF.

This CDR3 reads CASTKGGGFSYEQYF. CDR3 nucleotide sequence: TGTGCCAGCACCAAGGGCGGGGGCTTCTCCTACGAGCAGTACTTC. V gene TRBV6-5 combines with J gene TRBJ2-7; D perhaps matches TRBD2 (7 bases). With 7 bases removed from V and 0 bases from J, the gap between germline ends came to 16 bases. Germline CDR1 is MNHEY and CDR2 is SVGAGI. This CDR3 has 15 amino acids.

This clone has a single count. The chain carries TRBV2 and TRBJ2-7, with TRBD2 matching 9 bases. Germline lookup yields CDR1 SNHLY and CDR2 FYNNEI. The CDR3 contains 13 residues. The junction had 2 bases not matched to a gene; V was cut back by 6 bases and J by 2 bases. CDR3 loop: CASSSSGAYEQYF. Written as DNA, the CDR3 is TGTGCCAGCAGCTCTAGCGGGGCCTACGAGCAGTACTTC.

V usage is TRBV27 and J usage is TRBJ2-1; perhaps TRBD2 as D (5 bases). V was pared by 5 bases and J by 5 bases, with 7 bases between. Germline V CDR1 and CDR2: MNHEY, SMNVEV (reference sequence). The CDR3 spans 12 residues. The CDR3 bases are TGTGCCAGCAGTCACGGGGACAATGAGCAGTTCTTC. Its protein is CASSHGDNEQFF.

This sequence joins TRBV6-5 and TRBJ1-3, with 7 nucleotides matching TRBD1. The CDR3 runs 15 residues. The germline CDR1 and CDR2 sequences are MNHEY and SVGAGI. J was trimmed by 3 bases and V by 6 bases; bases with no gene match: 8. CDR3 in DNA: TGTGCCAGCAGGGACCGCGGGACAGTTGGAAACACCATATATTTT. Translation gives CASRDRGTVGNTIYF.

The chain couples TRBV10-2 to TRBJ2-3; 7 bases are shared with TRBD2. With V trimmed by 7 bases and J by 6 bases, 19 bases remained unmatched. The germline gives CDR1 WSHSY, CDR2 SAAADI. The CDR3 covers 17 residues. DNA of the CDR3: TGCGCCAGCAAACGGGGAGGGGCCATAGAGGAGAGGGATACGCAGTATTTT. Amino acids: CASKRGGAIEERDTQYF.

In its sample, this clone was seen once. The chain joins TRBV19 to TRBJ2-7, with a weak D call TRBD1 (5 bases). CDR1 is LNHDA, CDR2 SQIVND, per germline (reference sequence). The V gene lost 3 bases and the J gene lost 5 bases, with 5 bases spanning the gap. The length of the CDR3 is 11 residues. The CDR3 loop is CASSIRDEQYF. The CDR3 DNA reads TGTGCCAGTAGTATCAGGGACGAGCAGTACTTC.

This chain joins TRBV9 and TRBJ1-2; D perhaps matches TRBD1 (5 bases). CDR3 length: 13 residues. Germline assignment: CDR1 SGDLS and CDR2 YYNGEE. V dropped 3 bases and J dropped 3 bases, with 9 bases sitting between them. The DNA of the CDR3 is TGTGCCAGCAGCGCCGGACACCACTATGGCTACACCTTC. Amino acid sequence: CASSAGHHYGYTF.

The genes are TRBV7-9 and TRBJ2-1; tentative D call: TRBD2 (5 bases). The CDR3 spans 12 residues. The V gene lost 4 bases and the J gene lost 6 bases, with 7 bases spanning the gap. Germline assignment: CDR1 SEHNR and CDR2 FQNEAQ (reference sequence). The CDR3 is CASSSEGNEQFF. The CDR3 DNA sequence: TGTGCCAGCAGCTCAGAGGGCAATGAGCAGTTCTTC.

V is TRBV19 and J is TRBJ1-1; D not resolved. The V and J ends lost 3 bases and 3 bases respectively, with 14 bases between them. The CDR3 contains 15 residues. Germline V gene data show CDR1 as LNHDA and CDR2 as SQIVND (reference sequence). The DNA for the CDR3 is TGTGCCAGTAGTATTGGCGAGGCTGTGGACACTGAAGCTTTCTTT. Residues: CASSIGEAVDTEAFF.

The sample holds one count of this clone. V usage is TRBV7-2 and J usage is TRBJ1-6; the D is unclear. The CDR3 spans 14 residues. V was shortened by 2 bases and J by 6 bases, with 8 bases between the two germline ends. Germline values: CDR1 SGHTA, CDR2 FQGNSA. The CDR3 DNA reads as TGTGCCAGCAGCTTACAAGGCGGTAATTCACCCCTCCACTTT. Translated: CASSLQGGNSPLHF.

This chain joins TRBV7-9 and TRBJ2-1; no clear D gene. CDR3 length: 15 amino acids. V was cut by 2 bases and J by 4 bases, with 12 bases left in between. CDR1 is SEHNR, CDR2 FQNEAQ, per germline (reference sequence). The DNA for the CDR3 is TGTGCCAGCAGCTTAATAGCAGGAGCTTACAATGAGCAGTTCTTC. Translating gives CASSLIAGAYNEQFF. Supplemented by reference TRBV7-9 and TRBJ2-1, the full variable domain reads DTGVSQNPRHKITKRGQNVTFRCDPISEHNRLYWYRQTLGQGPEFLTYFQNEAQLEKSRLLSDRFSAERPKGSFSTLEIQRTEQGDSAMYLCASSLIAGAYNEQFFGPGTRLTVL.

The chain joins TRBV18 to TRBJ2-1; 10 bases fit TRBD1. V trimming: 5 bases; J trimming: 1 base; junction bases outside the gene matches: 5. CDR3 length equals 16 residues. Germline CDR1 reads KGHSH; CDR2 reads LQKENI. The CDR3 reads CASSLPGQGSYNEQFF. The DNA for the CDR3 is TGTGCCAGCTCATTGCCGGGACAGGGGTCCTACAATGAGCAGTTCTTC. Together with reference TRBV18 and TRBJ2-1, the CDR3 gives the full variable domain: NAGVMQNPRHLVRRRGQEARLRCSPMKGHSHVYWYRQLPEEGLKFMVYLQKENIIDESGMPKERFSAEFPKEGPSILRIQQVVRGDSAAYFCASSLPGQGSYNEQFFGPGTRLTVL.

This chain joins TRBV27 and TRBJ2-7, with D possibly being TRBD1 (6 bases). Trimming shortened V by 6 bases and J by 3 bases, and 12 bases separated the two germline ends. The length of the CDR3 is 13 residues. CDR1 is MNHEY, CDR2 SMNVEV, per germline (reference sequence). In DNA form, the CDR3 reads TGTGCCAGCAGCCGGACAGTAGACTACGAGCAGTACTTC. Translated, it gives CASSRTVDYEQYF.

The chain links TRBV7-3 to TRBJ2-6; 7 bases line up with TRBD1. Germline V lookup: CDR1 SGHTA, CDR2 FQGTGA. The CDR3 contains 19 residues. The ends lost 1 base at V and 4 bases at J; junction bases unmatched: 13. The CDR3 sequence is CASSLKGQGVLVGANVLTF. DNA for the CDR3: TGTGCCAGCAGCTTAAAGGGGCAGGGGGTTTTGGTAGGGGCCAACGTCCTGACTTTC. The whole variable domain, remainder taken from reference TRBV7-3 and TRBJ2-6, is GAGVSQTPSNKVTEKGKYVELRCDPISGHTALYWYRQSLGQGPEFLIYFQGTGAADDSGLPNDRFFAVRPEGSVSTLKIQRTERGDSAVYLCASSLKGQGVLVGANVLTFGAGSRLTVL.

This rearrangement joins TRBV3-1 (or the pseudogene TRBV3-2) to TRBJ1-5; 8 nucleotides match TRBD1. Germline CDR1 reads LGHDT; CDR2 reads YNNKEL (reference sequence). V dropped 2 bases and J dropped 0; count of bases not matched to a gene: 3. CDR3 length equals 16 residues. For the CDR3, the DNA is TGTGCCAGCAGCCAATCAGGGGGCCATAGCAATCAGCCCCAGCATTTT. It yields the protein CASSQSGGHSNQPQHF.

This chain links TRBV2 with TRBJ2-7, with 7 bases that match TRBD1. CDR3 size: 15 residues. The germline CDR1 and CDR2 sequences are SNHLY and FYNNEI. J was trimmed by 1 base and V by 6 bases; bases with no gene match: 9. The CDR3 is CASRTGLNPSYEQYF. The CDR3 nucleotides read TGTGCCAGCAGGACAGGGCTTAACCCATCCTACGAGCAGTACTTC.

This chain uses TRBV2 with TRBJ2-1; D gene uncertain. Germline loops: CDR1 SNHLY, CDR2 FYNNEI. CDR3 size: 12 residues. Trimming left V 3 bases short and J 0 bases short, with 0 bases between. In DNA, the CDR3 is TGTGCCAGCAGTGACTCCTACAATGAGCAGTTCTTC. Encoded protein: CASSDSYNEQFF.

In this sample, this clone turned up a few times. The genes are TRBV25-1 and TRBJ1-2; a weak D match, TRBD1 (6 bases). V shed 2 bases and J shed 7 bases, with 11 bases lying between them. Germline V lookup: CDR1 MGHDK, CDR2 SYGVNS. This CDR3 contains 13 residues. The CDR3 DNA reads as TGTGCCAGCAGTGAACAACAGGGCGGTGGCTACACCTTC. It codes for CASSEQQGGGYTF.

The CDR3 loop is CASSRGEGARGYTF. DNA for the CDR3: TGTGCCAGCAGTCGTGGGGAGGGGGCGCGGGGCTACACCTTC. V gene TRBV6-5 combines with J gene TRBJ1-2, with 7 positions matching TRBD1. Unmatched junction bases numbered 11, after V lost 5 bases and J lost 8 bases. Germline V CDR1 and CDR2: MNHEY, SVGAGI. This CDR3 is built from 14 residues.

This chain connects TRBV2 to TRBJ1-1; D uncertain. With 6 bases removed from V and 7 bases from J, the gap between germline ends came to 9 bases. In germline, CDR1 is SNHLY, CDR2 FYNNEI. CDR3 length: 11 amino acids. Here the CDR3 reads CASSWTVEAFF. In DNA form, the CDR3 reads TGTGCCAGCAGCTGGACCGTTGAAGCTTTCTTT. Looking up the rest from reference TRBV2 and TRBJ1-1 gives the full variable domain: EPEVTQTPSHQVTQMGQEVILRCVPISNHLYFYWYRQILGQKVEFLVSFYNNEISEKSEIFDDQFSVERPDGSNFTLKIRSTKLEDSAMYFCASSWTVEAFFGQGTRLTVV.

This sequence joins TRBV5-1 and TRBJ2-7; a weak D match, TRBD1 (5 bases). CDR1 and CDR2 (germline): SGHRS, YFSETQ. CDR3 length equals 12 residues. V was trimmed by 3 bases and J by 4 bases, leaving 8 bases between them. CDR3: CASSWQGYEQYF. CDR3 nucleotide sequence: TGCGCCAGCAGCTGGCAGGGTTACGAGCAGTACTTC.

This sequence joins TRBV5-4 and TRBJ1-4; TRBD1 is a possible D gene (5 bases). Trimming left V 5 bases short and J 8 bases short, with 13 bases between. Germline CDR1 reads SGHNT; CDR2 reads YYREEE (reference sequence). This CDR3 contains 13 residues. The CDR3 reads CASSSGPVEKLFF. The CDR3, as DNA: TGTGCCAGCAGTTCGGGGCCGGTCGAAAAACTGTTTTTT.